Listed here are 23 T cell receptor beta chains from one sample, sequenced in a study of molecular identifiers for immune sequencing clone quantification. MiXCR, applied by TCRdb to the PCR reads, yields one record per CDR3 protein. Of 100,000 or so distinct CDR3 sequences listed, roughly 21% are singletons. Sequencing was carried out using naive CD8+ T cells from blood, with Jurkat cell RNA spiked in. Described subset: FACS-sorted CD8+CD4-CCR7+CD45RA+ naive T cells. These receptors were collected from a human donor in good health. Some libraries in this study had Jurkat cell RNA spiked in.

This clonotype was observed many times. V and J are TRBV27 and TRBJ2-7; D ambiguous. This CDR3 region has 15 residues. Germline CDR1 reads MNHEY; CDR2 reads SMNVEV (reference sequence). Trimming took off 8 bases at V and 0 bases at J, with 17 bases between the two ends. The CDR3 coding sequence is TGTGCCAGCGGGGAAGGAACATCAAGCTCCTACGAGCAGTACTTC. This sequence encodes CASGEGTSSSYEQYF.

This clonotype was detected a few times. CDR3 sequence reads: CASSISSAYEQYF. In DNA, the CDR3 is TGTGCCAGTAGTATCTCATCGGCGTACGAGCAGTACTTC. The chain uses TRBV19 and TRBJ2-7, with unresolved D. V lost 3 bases, J lost 4 bases, and 10 bases lay in between. CDR3 size: 13 residues. Germline assignment: CDR1 LNHDA and CDR2 SQIVND (reference sequence).

The table lists this clonotype with many counts. The chain is built from TRBV19 and TRBJ2-1, with a possible D match to TRBD2 (6 bases). This CDR3 comprises 14 residues. The germline gives CDR1 LNHDA, CDR2 SQIVND (reference sequence). The V end was cut by 5 bases, the J end by 5 bases, with 13 bases between. This CDR3 is CASSARDFDNEQFF. The CDR3 DNA follows: TGTGCCAGTAGTGCCCGGGACTTTGACAATGAGCAGTTCTTC. The variable domain in full, completed from reference TRBV19 and TRBJ2-1, reads DGGITQSPKYLFRKEGQNVTLSCEQNLNHDAMYWYRQDPGQGLRLIYYSQIVNDFQKGDIAEGYSVSREKKESFPLTVTSAQKNPTAFYLCASSARDFDNEQFFGPGTRLTVL.

In its sample, this clonotype was seen a few times. A read error may explain this, as a much larger clone is one base away. The chain recombines TRBV5-1 with TRBJ2-7; 7 bases fit TRBD1. This CDR3 spans 14 amino acids. Germline V lookup: CDR1 SGHRS, CDR2 YFSETQ. CDR3 sequence: CASSYRQGTYGQYF. The CDR3 coding sequence is TGCGCCAGCAGCTACCGACAGGGTACCTACGGGCAGTACTTC.

This clonotype was seen at least ten times. The chain uses TRBV12-5 and TRBJ2-7; D is unresolved. The CDR3 runs to 14 residues. V was shortened by 1 base and J by 9 bases, with 16 bases between the two germline ends. The V gene's germline CDR1 is LGHNT and CDR2 FRNRAP. In nucleotides, the CDR3 is TGTGCTAGTGGTTTGGCTCTCCCCGGGTTGGGGCAGTACTTC. Its translation: CASGLALPGLGQYF.

Of note for this clonotype: Possible read error: a much larger clone is one base away. The gene calls are TRBV20-1 and TRBJ2-1; D remains unclear. The germline CDR1 and CDR2 sequences are DFQATT and SNEGSKA (reference sequence). This CDR3 comprises 15 residues. The CDR3 DNA reads as TGCAGTGCTCTGCCCGGCTTCAGCTCCAACAATGAGCAGTTCTTC. Translated: CSALPGFSSNNEQFF.

This clonotype was seen more than once but under ten times. V is TRBV20-1 and J is TRBJ1-1; D call uncertain. The CDR3 is 12 residues long. Looked up from germline, CDR1 is DFQATT and CDR2 is SNEGSKA (reference sequence). V was trimmed by 0 bases and J by 6 bases, leaving 8 bases between them. The CDR3 sequence: CSARDRAAEAFF. The CDR3 nucleotides are TGCAGTGCTAGAGATCGGGCAGCTGAAGCTTTCTTT.

A word on this clonotype: A read error may account for a junction end that differs from germline. The rearrangement links TRBV30 to TRBJ2-7; no firm D call. This CDR3 has 10 amino acids. Germline loops: CDR1 GTSNPN, CDR2 SVGIG (reference sequence). The CDR3 loop reads CARSVHEQYF. CDR3 sequence (DNA): TGTGCCCGGAGTGTACACGAGCAGTACTTC.

This clonotype was counted a few times. V and J are TRBV29-1 and TRBJ1-2; no clear D. The germline V gene encodes CDR1 SQVTM and CDR2 ANQGSEA. Deletions cut 1 base from V and 8 bases from J, with 17 bases between. This CDR3 is built from 14 residues. DNA of the CDR3: TGCAGCGTTGAAGCGGGGTCCGCTTTGTACGGCTACACCTTC. Encoded protein: CSVEAGSALYGYTF.

This clonotype was counted only a few times. A much larger clone differs from this one at a single base, so this may be a read error. This sequence joins TRBV12-3 or TRBV12-4 and TRBJ2-3, with TRBD2 matching over 12 bases. V lost 1 base to trimming and J lost 4 bases; unmatched junction nucleotides: 3. This CDR3 region has 16 residues. CDR3 DNA sequence: TGTGCCAGCAGTTTAGAGGCTAGCGGGAGGGCAGATACGCAGTATTTT. It specifies CASSLEASGRADTQYF.

The chain joins TRBV19 to TRBJ1-6, with no clear D. With 3 bases removed from V and 3 bases from J, the gap between germline ends came to 12 bases. CDR1 is LNHDA and CDR2 is SQIVND in the germline V gene (reference sequence). The CDR3 covers 16 residues. The CDR3 nucleotides read TGTGCCAGTAGTATCTCTCCATATAACTATAATTCACCCCTCCACTTT. This sequence encodes CASSISPYNYNSPLHF. Complete variable domain (other parts from reference TRBV19 and TRBJ1-6): DGGITQSPKYLFRKEGQNVTLSCEQNLNHDAMYWYRQDPGQGLRLIYYSQIVNDFQKGDIAEGYSVSREKKESFPLTVTSAQKNPTAFYLCASSISPYNYNSPLHFGNGTRLTVT.

This clonotype was counted only a few times. Given a much more abundant clone one base away, this may be a read error. This rearrangement joins TRBV30 to TRBJ2-2, with D perhaps assigned TRBD1 or TRBD2 (5 bases each). From germline, CDR1 is GTSNPN and CDR2 SVGIG (reference sequence). The CDR3 sequence is 13 residues long. CDR3 sequence (DNA): TGTGCCTGGGACAGCCAAAACACCGGGAAGCTGTTTTTT. Protein product: CAWDSQNTGKLFF.

This clonotype showed up many times. The chain has TRBV7-8 and TRBJ2-1; 8 nucleotides align to TRBD1. V trimming: 2 bases; J trimming: 4 bases; junction bases outside the gene matches: 7. Germline-derived CDR1 and CDR2 are SGHVS and FQNEAQ. The length of the CDR3 is 16 residues. CDR3 region: CASSLSWDRMYNEQFF. DNA for the CDR3: TGTGCCAGCAGCTTAAGTTGGGACAGGATGTACAATGAGCAGTTCTTC.

This clonotype was seen a few times. The chain is built from TRBV5-6 and TRBJ1-1; no clear D. Trimming removed 2 bases at V and 8 bases at J, with 13 bases between. Germline CDR1 is SGHDT and CDR2 is YYEEEE. The CDR3 runs 13 residues. The DNA of the CDR3 is TGTGCCAGCAGCTTCGTGGGTTCTGGCGAAGCTTTCTTT. Protein product: CASSFVGSGEAFF.

Ten or more counts support this clonotype. At one end, the junction sequence differs from germline, possibly due to a read error. The chain recombines TRBV7-7 with TRBJ2-2; D is perhaps TRBD1 (6 bases). CDR1 is SSHAT, CDR2 FNYEAQ, per germline (reference sequence). The CDR3 totals 17 residues. CDR3 bases: TGTGCTAGCAGCCTAAGCGGCAGGGGCGAGAACACCGGGGAGCTGTTTTTT. Protein: CASSLSGRGENTGELFF. The full variable domain, completed using reference TRBV7-7 and TRBJ2-2, is GAGVSQSPRYKVTKRGQDVTLRCDPISSHATLYWYQQALGQGPEFLTYFNYEAQPDKSGLPSDRFSAERPEGSISTLTIQRTEQRDSAMYRCASSLSGRGENTGELFFGEGSRLTVL.

The chain employs TRBV27 and TRBJ2-1; D gene ambiguous. Germline-derived CDR1 and CDR2 are MNHEY and SMNVEV (reference sequence). V lost 8 bases to trimming and J lost 3 bases, with 11 bases between them. This CDR3 spans 13 amino acids. This chain's CDR3 is CASCPRNYNEQFF. CDR3 in DNA: TGTGCCAGCTGTCCCCGCAACTACAATGAGCAGTTCTTC.

In regard to this clonotype: A much larger clonotype is one base distant, so this may be a read error. The chain links TRBV7-9 to TRBJ2-3; TRBD2 aligns across 7 bases. Germline loops: CDR1 SEHNR, CDR2 FQNEAQ (reference sequence). The CDR3 totals 14 residues. Losses at the gene ends were 4 bases for V and 1 base for J; bases not matched to a gene: 2. The CDR3 sequence: CASSWGGGTDTQYF. The CDR3 bases are TGTGCCAGCAGCTGGGGGGGGGGCACAGATACGCAGTATTTT.

This clonotype was recorded many times. The chain carries TRBV4-2 and TRBJ1-1; 8 nucleotides match TRBD1. The CDR3 sequence is 14 residues long. Germline CDR1 is LGHNA and CDR2 is YNFKEQ. The ends lost 2 bases at V and 5 bases at J; junction bases unmatched: 4. The CDR3 here is CASSQITGGTEAFF. The CDR3 coding sequence is TGTGCCAGCAGCCAAATCACAGGGGGGACTGAAGCTTTCTTT.

Only a few counts were recorded for this clonotype. The DNA for the CDR3 is TGTGCCAGCAGACCTGGACTAGCGGGGGGCACAGATACGCAGTATTTT. This codes for CASRPGLAGGTDTQYF. V is TRBV14 and J is TRBJ2-3; 13 positions agree with TRBD2. Trimming at V came to 6 bases and at J to 1 base, leaving 4 bases not matched to a gene. The CDR3 length is 16 residues. Per the germline V gene, CDR1 is SGHDN and CDR2 is FVKESK.

V is TRBV19 and J is TRBJ2-1, with D perhaps matching TRBD1 or TRBD2 (5 bases each). CDR1 is LNHDA, CDR2 SQIVND, per germline (reference sequence). Between the trimmed V and J ends, which lost 4 bases and 7 bases, there was a span of 17 bases. The CDR3 extends over 15 amino acids. The CDR3 DNA sequence: TGTGCCAGTAGTAAAGAGGGGATCTGGAGAAATGAGCAGTTCTTC. Its translation: CASSKEGIWRNEQFF.

The sample holds many counts of this clonotype. The chain recombines TRBV6-2 or TRBV6-3 with TRBJ1-5, with TRBD1 matching 8 bases. Germline values: CDR1 MNHEY, CDR2 SVGEGT. Germline trimming cut 6 bases from V and 2 bases from J; bases unmatched to any gene: 12. The CDR3 loop spans 17 amino acids. CDR3: CASRTGYRGTRNQPQHF. CDR3 sequence (DNA): TGTGCCAGCAGAACGGGCTACAGGGGGACCCGCAATCAGCCCCAGCATTTT.

The chain is built from TRBV27 and TRBJ2-3; D is ambiguous. The CDR3 is 13 amino acids. In germline, CDR1 is MNHEY, CDR2 SMNVEV (reference sequence). V was clipped by 4 bases and J by 4 bases, with 9 bases between them. DNA of the CDR3: TGTGCCAGCAGTTACCAACTCCCAGATACGCAGTATTTT. Translating it yields CASSYQLPDTQYF.

This clonotype showed up many times. The rearrangement joins TRBV7-9 to TRBJ1-4; D gene ambiguous. The V and J ends lost 4 bases and 8 bases respectively, with 8 bases between them. Germline V gene data show CDR1 as SEHNR and CDR2 as FQNEAQ (reference sequence). There are 12 residues in the CDR3. The CDR3, as DNA: TGTGCCAGCAGCTCGAGTTCCGAAAAACTGTTTTTT. Its translation: CASSSSSEKLFF.